A selection of T cell receptor beta chains follows, all from one sample in a study of vaccination and CD4 T cells after COVID-19. These TCRs' antigens remain unknown. TCRdb called the PCR reads again in MiXCR, with one record for every CDR3 protein. This table holds about 28,000 distinct CDR3 sequences, about two thirds found once. Specimen: CD4+ T cells from blood, cultured in vitro, collected after SARS-CoV-2 vaccination. The receptors come from a human donor who received a COVID-19 vaccine. The CDR3 runs from the conserved cysteine through the conserved F or W. Each record gives: V gene, J gene, clone size, D gene, CDR3 protein, CDR3 DNA. The D gene is left open where the match is weak. Expanded clones are given a class, and other clones once, few, many or no size at all.

v_call: TRBV6-1; j_call: TRBJ1-4; clone_size: .; d_call: .; cdr3_aa: CASSDFGEVEKLFF; cdr3_nt: TGTGCCAGCAGTGATTTTGGGGAGGTGGAAAAACTGTTTTTT
v_call: TRBV10-3; j_call: TRBJ1-2; clone_size: few; d_call: .; cdr3_aa: CAIRLGTGYGYTF; cdr3_nt: TGTGCCATCAGATTAGGGACGGGCTATGGCTACACCTTC
v_call: TRBV6-1; j_call: TRBJ1-5; clone_size: .; d_call: TRBD1; cdr3_aa: CASLGQAYNQPQHF; cdr3_nt: TGTGCCAGCTTGGGACAGGCCTACAATCAGCCCCAGCATTTT
v_call: TRBV10-1; j_call: TRBJ2-3; clone_size: .; d_call: .; cdr3_aa: CASSLSLTDTQYF; cdr3_nt: TGCGCCAGCAGCCTCAGCCTCACAGATACGCAGTATTTT
v_call: TRBV19; j_call: TRBJ1-6; clone_size: .; d_call: .; cdr3_aa: CASSMDYYNSPLHF; cdr3_nt: TGTGCCAGTAGTATGGATTACTATAATTCACCCCTCCACTTT
v_call: TRBV15; j_call: TRBJ1-1; clone_size: few; d_call: .; cdr3_aa: CATSRQGAEAFF; cdr3_nt: TGTGCCACCAGCAGACAAGGTGCTGAAGCTTTCTTT
v_call: TRBV24-1; j_call: TRBJ2-3; clone_size: .; d_call: .; cdr3_aa: CATSDLLRGASTDTQYF; cdr3_nt: TGTGCCACCAGTGATTTACTCCGGGGTGCTAGCACAGATACGCAGTATTTT
v_call: TRBV7-2; j_call: TRBJ1-5; clone_size: .; d_call: .; cdr3_aa: CASSLTGAINQPQHF; cdr3_nt: TGTGCCAGCAGCTTAACGGGGGCTATCAATCAGCCCCAGCATTTT
v_call: TRBV28; j_call: TRBJ1-6; clone_size: .; d_call: .; cdr3_aa: CASSLLGRDNSPLHF; cdr3_nt: TGTGCCAGCAGTTTACTGGGACGGGATAATTCACCCCTCCACTTT
v_call: TRBV28; j_call: TRBJ2-3; clone_size: .; d_call: .; cdr3_aa: CASSPRVAGFVDTQYF; cdr3_nt: TGTGCCAGCAGCCCCCGTGTGGCAGGGTTCGTTGATACGCAGTATTTT
v_call: TRBV6-5; j_call: TRBJ1-3; clone_size: .; d_call: .; cdr3_aa: CASSFGDIDSGNTIYF; cdr3_nt: TGTGCCAGCAGTTTTGGGGACATTGACTCTGGAAACACCATATATTTT
v_call: TRBV6-2/TRBV6-3; j_call: TRBJ1-6; clone_size: once; d_call: TRBD1; cdr3_aa: CASTAGGARNSPLHF; cdr3_nt: TGTGCCAGCACCGCAGGGGGCGCGAGGAATTCACCCCTCCACTTT
v_call: TRBV30; j_call: TRBJ1-2; clone_size: .; d_call: .; cdr3_aa: CAWSGTVYGYTF; cdr3_nt: TGTGCCTGGAGTGGAACGGTATATGGCTACACCTTC
v_call: TRBV18; j_call: TRBJ1-6; clone_size: .; d_call: TRBD1; cdr3_aa: CASSPPGQGSPLHF; cdr3_nt: TGTGCCAGCTCACCACCGGGACAGGGTTCACCCCTCCACTTT
v_call: TRBV7-9; j_call: TRBJ1-2; clone_size: .; d_call: TRBD1; cdr3_aa: CASSSRQGTYNYGYTF; cdr3_nt: TGTGCCAGCAGCTCCCGACAGGGGACTTATAACTATGGCTACACCTTC
v_call: TRBV2; j_call: TRBJ1-2; clone_size: .; d_call: .; cdr3_aa: CASSPNREGSYGYTF; cdr3_nt: TGTGCCAGCAGTCCAAACAGGGAAGGAAGCTATGGCTACACCTTC
v_call: TRBV6-5; j_call: TRBJ1-2; clone_size: .; d_call: TRBD1; cdr3_aa: CASSYTGTGHYNYGYTF; cdr3_nt: TGTGCCAGCAGTTATACAGGGACAGGCCATTATAACTATGGCTACACCTTC
v_call: TRBV28; j_call: TRBJ1-1; clone_size: .; d_call: TRBD1; cdr3_aa: CASSPRGSGGNTEAFF; cdr3_nt: TGTGCCAGCAGTCCCCGGGGGTCAGGGGGTAACACTGAAGCTTTCTTT
v_call: TRBV20-1; j_call: TRBJ2-3; clone_size: once; d_call: TRBD1; cdr3_aa: CSASGQDSTDTQYF; cdr3_nt: TGCAGTGCTAGCGGACAGGATTCCACAGATACGCAGTATTTT
v_call: TRBV6-1; j_call: TRBJ2-2; clone_size: .; d_call: .; cdr3_aa: CATSRDPTNTGELFF; cdr3_nt: TGTGCCACCTCCCGGGACCCTACGAACACCGGGGAGCTGTTTTTT
v_call: TRBV18; j_call: TRBJ1-2; clone_size: .; d_call: .; cdr3_aa: CASSPDYEPDGYTF; cdr3_nt: TGTGCCAGCTCACCAGATTATGAGCCGGATGGCTACACCTTC
v_call: TRBV7-8; j_call: TRBJ2-3; clone_size: few; d_call: .; cdr3_aa: CASHKGIRTTDTQYF; cdr3_nt: TGTGCCAGCCACAAAGGAATAAGGACAACAGATACGCAGTATTTT
v_call: TRBV11-3; j_call: TRBJ2-1; clone_size: few; d_call: .; cdr3_aa: CASSLSPGGHFDEQFF; cdr3_nt: TGTGCCAGCAGCTTATCCCCGGGGGGCCATTTTGATGAGCAGTTCTTC
v_call: TRBV12-1; j_call: TRBJ1-5; clone_size: few; d_call: .; cdr3_aa: CASSFAHLEQRPQHF; cdr3_nt: TGTGCCAGCAGCTTTGCTCACCTAGAACAGAGGCCCCAGCATTTT
v_call: TRBV5-1; j_call: TRBJ1-2; clone_size: .; d_call: .; cdr3_aa: CASSVEAPAGGYTF; cdr3_nt: TGCGCCAGCAGCGTGGAGGCCCCAGCGGGAGGCTACACCTTC
v_call: TRBV7-9; j_call: TRBJ1-2; clone_size: .; d_call: .; cdr3_aa: CASSLYPIGTDGYTF; cdr3_nt: TGTGCCAGCAGCTTATACCCCATTGGGACGGATGGCTACACCTTC
v_call: TRBV6-1; j_call: TRBJ1-2; clone_size: .; d_call: TRBD1; cdr3_aa: CASRDLQGDYGYTF; cdr3_nt: TGTGCCAGCAGGGACTTACAGGGGGACTATGGCTACACCTTC
v_call: TRBV7-2; j_call: TRBJ1-1; clone_size: .; d_call: .; cdr3_aa: CASSLGRGAPGTEAFF; cdr3_nt: TGTGCCAGCAGCTTAGGCAGGGGCGCCCCCGGGACTGAAGCTTTCTTT
v_call: TRBV7-2; j_call: TRBJ2-7; clone_size: .; d_call: TRBD2; cdr3_aa: CASSPRAGGLYEQYF; cdr3_nt: TGTGCCAGCAGCCCCCGGGCGGGGGGCCTATACGAGCAGTACTTC
v_call: TRBV2; j_call: TRBJ2-5; clone_size: .; d_call: .; cdr3_aa: CASSGLPQAQETQYF; cdr3_nt: TGTGCCAGCAGTGGTCTCCCACAGGCCCAAGAGACCCAGTACTTC
v_call: TRBV27; j_call: TRBJ1-1; clone_size: .; d_call: .; cdr3_aa: CASSFGTGHTEAFF; cdr3_nt: TGTGCCAGCAGTTTCGGTACAGGGCACACTGAAGCTTTCTTT
v_call: TRBV6-1; j_call: TRBJ1-5; clone_size: .; d_call: .; cdr3_aa: CASSEEAEGPQHF; cdr3_nt: TGTGCCAGCAGCGAAGAGGCCGAAGGGCCCCAGCATTTT
v_call: TRBV4-1; j_call: TRBJ2-3; clone_size: .; d_call: .; cdr3_aa: CASSLGDTQYF; cdr3_nt: TGCGCCAGCAGCTTGGGCGATACGCAGTATTTT
v_call: TRBV19; j_call: TRBJ1-6; clone_size: .; d_call: TRBD1; cdr3_aa: CASRGQGEGSPLHF; cdr3_nt: TGTGCCAGTAGAGGACAGGGGGAGGGTTCACCCCTCCACTTT
v_call: TRBV2; j_call: TRBJ2-7; clone_size: .; d_call: TRBD1; cdr3_aa: CASRGDRANEQYF; cdr3_nt: TGTGCCAGCAGGGGGGACAGGGCCAACGAGCAGTACTTC
v_call: TRBV10-3; j_call: TRBJ2-5; clone_size: .; d_call: TRBD1; cdr3_aa: CAISEWLTGGETQYF; cdr3_nt: TGTGCCATCAGTGAGTGGTTGACAGGGGGAGAGACCCAGTACTTC
v_call: TRBV7-9; j_call: TRBJ2-7; clone_size: once; d_call: TRBD1; cdr3_aa: CASRPGQGRTYEQYF; cdr3_nt: TGCGCCAGCAGACCTGGACAGGGACGGACCTACGAGCAGTACTTC
v_call: TRBV7-9; j_call: TRBJ2-3; clone_size: .; d_call: .; cdr3_aa: CASNPNTDTQYF; cdr3_nt: TGTGCCAGCAATCCTAATACAGATACGCAGTATTTT
v_call: TRBV7-2; j_call: TRBJ1-2; clone_size: .; d_call: .; cdr3_aa: CASSPQDYYGYTF; cdr3_nt: TGTGCCAGCAGCCCCCAAGACTACTATGGCTACACCTTC
v_call: TRBV5-4; j_call: TRBJ1-2; clone_size: few; d_call: .; cdr3_aa: CASSSDRFNYGYTF; cdr3_nt: TGTGCCAGCAGCTCGGACAGATTTAACTATGGCTACACCTTC
v_call: TRBV20-1; j_call: TRBJ1-2; clone_size: .; d_call: .; cdr3_aa: CSAHNRAYGYTF; cdr3_nt: TGCAGTGCTCACAACAGGGCCTATGGCTACACCTTC
v_call: TRBV7-2; j_call: TRBJ2-5; clone_size: once; d_call: TRBD2; cdr3_aa: CASSLDRGVETQYF; cdr3_nt: TGTGCCAGCAGCTTAGACCGGGGGGTAGAGACCCAGTACTTC
v_call: TRBV21-1; j_call: TRBJ2-7; clone_size: few; d_call: .; cdr3_aa: CASSKAGDEQYF; cdr3_nt: TGTGCCAGCAGCAAAGCGGGCGACGAGCAGTACTTC
v_call: TRBV5-1; j_call: TRBJ1-6; clone_size: .; d_call: TRBD1; cdr3_aa: CASSGQGDSPLHF; cdr3_nt: TGCGCCAGCTCGGGACAGGGGGATTCACCCCTCCACTTT
v_call: TRBV6-1; j_call: TRBJ1-2; clone_size: .; d_call: .; cdr3_aa: CASTRYRDGYTF; cdr3_nt: TGTGCCAGCACCAGGTACAGGGATGGCTACACCTTC
v_call: TRBV7-7; j_call: TRBJ2-2; clone_size: .; d_call: .; cdr3_aa: CASSSLTRAGELFF; cdr3_nt: TGTGCCAGCAGCTCACTCACTCGGGCCGGGGAGCTGTTTTTT
v_call: TRBV6-1; j_call: TRBJ2-7; clone_size: .; d_call: .; cdr3_aa: CASSEAGTAYEQYF; cdr3_nt: TGTGCCAGCAGTGAAGCTGGGACGGCCTACGAGCAGTACTTC
v_call: TRBV27; j_call: TRBJ1-2; clone_size: .; d_call: TRBD1; cdr3_aa: CASRSSFFERRGQHYGYTF; cdr3_nt: TGTGCCAGCAGGTCCTCGTTTTTTGAAAGAAGGGGACAGCACTATGGCTACACCTTC
v_call: TRBV5-4; j_call: TRBJ2-3; clone_size: .; d_call: TRBD2; cdr3_aa: CASSSGLAGGSDTQYF; cdr3_nt: TGTGCCAGCAGCTCGGGACTAGCGGGGGGATCAGATACGCAGTATTTT